The 27 T cell receptor beta chains listed next were all sequenced from one sample in a study of Ad26.COV2.S vaccination and SARS-CoV-2 variants (dated by TCRdb to 2020 to 2022). The library was generated by the immunoSEQ multiplex PCR assay. TCRdb obtained this table from immuneACCESS and retained in-frame rearrangements with V and J assigned. These tables miss some clones; where compared with another copy, unresolved V genes account for less than half of the shortfall, and the remainder is unexplained. The sample table records fewer than 300,000 clones; about 87% of these occur just once. Of the sample, about 3.1% is held by the ten largest clones. The treatment or condition label corresponds to: approximately 18 received Ad26.COV2.S at low or high dose, single or two shots; about 5 received placebo; per-sample allocation not given. Repertoires of vaccine and placebo recipients were sequenced from samples taken on day 63 after the first injection.

This specimen consisted of peripheral blood, obtained in a trial of Ad26.COV2.S vaccine versus placebo. The receptor set was obtained from a person aged 18 to 59 who received the Ad26.COV2.S COVID-19 vaccine or a placebo.

This chain links TRBV7-9 with TRBJ1-1; D is perhaps TRBD1 (6 bases). Germline V gene data show CDR1 as SEHNR and CDR2 as FQNEAQ (reference sequence). This CDR3 contains 16 residues. Trimming took off 5 bases at V and 1 base at J, with 17 bases between the two ends. The CDR3 coding sequence is TGTGCCAGCAGCCAACCCCCCCTGACAGGGAACACTGAAGCTTTCTTT. Protein product: CASSQPPLTGNTEAFF.

The genes are TRBV19 and TRBJ1-2; 8 bases fit TRBD1. There are 13 residues in the CDR3. Germline trimming cut 7 bases from V and 8 bases from J; bases unmatched to any gene: 9. Germline CDR1 reads LNHDA; CDR2 reads SQIVND (reference sequence). The CDR3 nucleotides read TGTGCCAGTACCTTTGGACAGGGTATCGGCTACACCTTC. Its protein product is CASTFGQGIGYTF.

The genes are TRBV21-1 and TRBJ2-7; the table's TRBD1 call for D was not verified on the DNA. TRBV21-1 has pseudogene status. The CDR3 extends over 14 amino acids. CDR3 in DNA: TGTGCCAGCAGCAAAGATGGCAGATCCTACGAGCAGTACTTC. Protein: CASSKDGRSYEQYF.

The chain combines TRBV2 with TRBJ2-7; 8 nucleotides align to TRBD2. CDR1 and CDR2 (germline): SNHLY, FYNNEI. J gave up 3 bases and V 8 bases, and 9 bases lay outside the gene matches. The CDR3 length is 14 residues. The CDR3 loop is CASAGNGGDYEQYF. As DNA, the CDR3 is TGTGCCAGCGCTGGGAACGGGGGGGACTACGAGCAGTACTTC.

This chain connects TRBV4-2 to TRBJ1-3, with a tentative D call TRBD1 (5 bases). The V end was cut by 1 base, the J end by 4 bases, with 14 bases between. The CDR3 sequence is 16 residues long. Germline V gene lookup returns CDR1 LGHNA and CDR2 YNFKEQ. This chain's CDR3 is CASSQVGRGTGNTIYF. The CDR3 bases are TGTGCCAGCAGCCAAGTTGGTCGGGGGACGGGAAACACCATATATTTT.

The chain carries TRBV6-1 and TRBJ2-5; D is undetermined. Germline V gene sequence: CDR1 MNHNS, CDR2 SASEGT. The CDR3 is made up of 15 amino acids. V lost 3 bases, J lost 0 bases, and 11 bases lay in between. The CDR3 DNA sequence: TGTGCCAGCAGTGACCCCACGGAGTACCAAGAGACCCAGTACTTC. Translating gives CASSDPTEYQETQYF.

The chain is built from TRBV5-8 and TRBJ1-5; TRBD1 might be the D (6 bases). Germline V gives CDR1 SGHTS, CDR2 YDEGEE. This CDR3 is built from 16 residues. V lost 4 bases, J lost 6 bases, and 20 bases lay in between. As DNA, the CDR3 is TGTGCCAGCAGCGCCGCGGGGGCCAAAAGGGGTCAGCCCCAGCATTTT. Amino acids: CASSAAGAKRGQPQHF.

The rearrangement joins TRBV29-1 to TRBJ2-1; 14 nucleotides agree with TRBD2. The CDR3 runs 17 residues. Germline trimming cut 4 bases from V and 1 base from J; bases unmatched to any gene: 6. Germline V lookup: CDR1 SQVTM, CDR2 ANQGSEA. The CDR3 region has the DNA TGCAGCGTTGGTAGGACTAGCGGGAGGACGTCCTACAATGAGCAGTTCTTC. Translating it yields CSVGRTSGRTSYNEQFF.

The rearrangement links TRBV9 to TRBJ2-5; D perhaps matches TRBD2 (6 bases). The length of the CDR3 is 14 residues. V was cut by 2 bases and J by 1 base, with 9 bases left in between. The germline V gene has CDR1 SGDLS and CDR2 YYNGEE. The CDR3 sequence: CASSVGDFQETQYF. CDR3 coding DNA: TGTGCCAGCAGCGTGGGGGACTTCCAAGAGACCCAGTACTTC.

The chain recombines TRBV18 with TRBJ2-1; D is perhaps TRBD1 or TRBD2 (5 bases each). Trimming left V 6 bases short and J 4 bases short, with 13 bases between. From germline, CDR1 is KGHSH and CDR2 LQKENI. The CDR3 covers 14 residues. CDR3 loop: CASSISWGYNEQFF. The CDR3 region has the DNA TGTGCCAGCTCCATTAGCTGGGGGTACAATGAGCAGTTCTTC.

CDR3 protein: CASSAGLAGGRGELFF. The CDR3 DNA is TGTGCCAGCAGTGCCGGACTAGCGGGCGGCAGGGGGGAGCTGTTTTTT. This chain connects TRBV6-1 to TRBJ2-2; 11 nucleotides line up with TRBD2. Looked up from germline, CDR1 is MNHNS and CDR2 is SASEGT. Trimming cost V 4 bases and J 8 bases; bases outside gene matches: 9. CDR3 length equals 16 residues.

As to this clone: A read error may produce the germline difference seen at one junction end. The rearrangement uses TRBV11-2 and TRBJ1-3; the D is unclear. The CDR3 covers 16 residues. Germline V lookup: CDR1 SGHAT, CDR2 FQNNGV. This CDR3 is CASSLERVQVGNTIYF. DNA of the CDR3: TGTGCCAGCAGCCTAGAACGTGTTCAAGTCGGAAACACCATATATTTT.

J is TRBJ2-7 and V is TRBV28, with a tentative D call TRBD1 (6 bases). The CDR3 spans 12 residues. Germline CDR1 MDHEN, CDR2 SYDVKM. V was shortened by 4 bases and J by 6 bases, with 10 bases between the two germline ends. The CDR3 is CASSSDRTEQYF. For the CDR3, the DNA is TGTGCCAGCAGTTCGGACAGAACCGAGCAGTACTTC.

The genes are TRBV7-9 and TRBJ1-2, with TRBD1 matching 7 bases. Germline CDR1 and CDR2: SEHNR and FQNEAQ (reference sequence). Trimming took 5 bases from V and 4 from J; bases not matched to a gene: 10. CDR3 length: 15 amino acids. Here the CDR3 reads CASSRGDSLFYGYTF. CDR3 bases: TGTGCCAGCAGCCGAGGGGACAGCCTCTTCTATGGCTACACCTTC.

The V call is TRBV9, the J call TRBJ2-3, with 11 bases identical to TRBD2. CDR1 is SGDLS, CDR2 YYNGEE, per germline. J gave up 5 bases and V 2 bases, and 4 bases lay outside the gene matches. The CDR3 is 15 amino acids. The CDR3 sequence: CASSVSGGAGDTQYF. The CDR3 nucleotides are TGTGCCAGCAGCGTTAGCGGGGGGGCCGGAGATACGCAGTATTTT.

The V and J genes are TRBV9 and TRBJ2-2, with D possibly matching TRBD2 (6 bases). Looked up from germline, CDR1 is SGDLS and CDR2 is YYNGEE. CDR3 size: 16 residues. Trimming took 3 bases from V and 4 from J, leaving 16 bases between them. The CDR3 loop is CASSAPGLSSTGELFF. CDR3 DNA sequence: TGTGCCAGCAGCGCCCCGGGACTCTCGAGCACCGGGGAGCTGTTTTTT.

The V gene is TRBV9, the J gene TRBJ2-1, with no clear D. Per germline, CDR1 SGDLS and CDR2 YYNGEE. Between the trimmed V and J ends, which lost 0 bases and 1 base, there was a span of 11 bases. The CDR3 is 16 amino acids. This chain's CDR3 is CASSVGVWNSYNEQFF. CDR3 sequence (DNA): TGTGCCAGCAGCGTAGGGGTCTGGAATTCCTACAATGAGCAGTTCTTC.

This chain uses TRBV11-2 with TRBJ1-2; tentatively, D is TRBD1 (6 bases). Germline lookup yields CDR1 SGHAT and CDR2 FQNNGV. Trimming left V 3 bases short and J 5 bases short, with 19 bases between. The CDR3 spans 16 residues. CDR3 region: CASSFLPGAGGYGYTF. CDR3 nucleotides: TGTGCCAGCAGCTTTTTACCAGGGGCCGGCGGATATGGCTACACCTTC.

This chain uses TRBV2 with TRBJ2-7, with D maybe TRBD2 (5 bases). Trimming cost V 0 bases and J 2 bases, with 8 bases left between them. Per germline, CDR1 SNHLY and CDR2 FYNNEI. The CDR3 runs to 14 residues. The CDR3: CASSEATRAYEQYF. In DNA form, the CDR3 reads TGTGCCAGCAGTGAAGCCACGCGGGCCTACGAGCAGTACTTC.

About this clone: This CDR3 is also generated by other DNA sequences in the sample. The V gene is TRBV7-9, the J gene TRBJ2-2; D is ambiguous. The CDR3 length is 14 residues. Germline V gene sequence: CDR1 SEHNR, CDR2 FQNEAQ (reference sequence). The V and J ends lost 3 bases and 2 bases respectively, with 7 bases between them. The CDR3 region has the DNA TGTGCCAGCAGCTTTTCCGGAAACACCGGGGAGCTGTTTTTT. Its translation: CASSFSGNTGELFF.

This clone was seen once. The rearrangement links TRBV30 to TRBJ1-3; D ambiguous. The CDR3 covers 12 residues. The V gene lost 3 bases and the J gene lost 0 bases, with 3 bases spanning the gap. Looked up from germline, CDR1 is GTSNPN and CDR2 is SVGIG (reference sequence). CDR3 protein: CAWRGSGNTIYF. CDR3 sequence (DNA): TGTGCCTGGAGAGGCTCTGGAAACACCATATATTTT.

V and J are TRBV7-9 and TRBJ2-2; no clear D gene. Germline CDR1 is SEHNR and CDR2 is FQNEAQ (reference sequence). This CDR3 is built from 12 residues. V lost 5 bases and J 4 bases, leaving 5 bases between the germline ends. For the CDR3, the DNA is TGTGCCAGCAGCCTCGCCACCGGGGAGCTGTTTTTT. Translation gives CASSLATGELFF.

This clone was detected once. V and J are TRBV5-1 and TRBJ2-5; D is unclear. This CDR3 is built from 14 residues. The germline V and J ends were trimmed by 4 bases and 2 bases, with 12 bases remaining between them. CDR1 and CDR2 (germline): SGHRS, YFSETQ. Here the CDR3 reads CASSLAAAQETQYF. DNA of the CDR3: TGCGCCAGCAGCCTCGCTGCAGCGCAAGAGACCCAGTACTTC.

The chain joins TRBV12-3 or TRBV12-4 to TRBJ2-1; D assignment may be TRBD1 or TRBD2 (5 bases each). V was pared by 8 bases and J by 8 bases, with 16 bases between. This CDR3 has 13 amino acids. In DNA form, the CDR3 reads TGTGCCAGCTCCTTGGTCCTGGGGGATGAGCAGTTCTTC. Its protein product is CASSLVLGDEQFF.

The V gene is TRBV4-1, the J gene TRBJ2-7; 11 bases fit TRBD1. The CDR3 covers 16 residues. Germline values: CDR1 MGHRA, CDR2 YSYEKL. J gave up 4 bases and V 0 bases, and 5 bases lay outside the gene matches. The CDR3 nucleotides read TGCGCCAGCAGCCAAGATTCGGGGACAGGGGGTTACGAGCAGTACTTC. It codes for CASSQDSGTGGYEQYF.

This clone was detected only a few times. The chain employs TRBV28 and TRBJ1-4; D ambiguous. The CDR3 runs 13 residues. Germline assignment: CDR1 MDHEN and CDR2 SYDVKM. The ends were cut back, 6 bases at V and 3 bases at J, with 8 bases in the middle. CDR3 residues: CASSTPANEKLFF. The CDR3 DNA is TGTGCCAGCAGCACCCCGGCTAATGAAAAACTGTTTTTT. The whole variable domain, filled in from reference TRBV28 and TRBJ1-4, reads DVKVTQSSRYLVKRTGEKVFLECVQDMDHENMFWYRQDPGLGLRLIYFSYDVKMKEKGDIPEGYSVSREKKERFSLILESASTNQTSMYLCASSTPANEKLFFGSGTQLSVL.

V usage is TRBV7-6 and J usage is TRBJ2-7; 13 bases are shared with TRBD2. Germline trimming cut 5 bases from V and 2 bases from J; bases unmatched to any gene: 6. The CDR3 runs 16 residues. Germline V gene lookup returns CDR1 SGHVS and CDR2 FNYEAQ. This chain's CDR3 is CASSGLAGALTYEQYF. The CDR3, as DNA: TGTGCCAGCAGCGGACTAGCGGGAGCCCTAACCTACGAGCAGTACTTC.